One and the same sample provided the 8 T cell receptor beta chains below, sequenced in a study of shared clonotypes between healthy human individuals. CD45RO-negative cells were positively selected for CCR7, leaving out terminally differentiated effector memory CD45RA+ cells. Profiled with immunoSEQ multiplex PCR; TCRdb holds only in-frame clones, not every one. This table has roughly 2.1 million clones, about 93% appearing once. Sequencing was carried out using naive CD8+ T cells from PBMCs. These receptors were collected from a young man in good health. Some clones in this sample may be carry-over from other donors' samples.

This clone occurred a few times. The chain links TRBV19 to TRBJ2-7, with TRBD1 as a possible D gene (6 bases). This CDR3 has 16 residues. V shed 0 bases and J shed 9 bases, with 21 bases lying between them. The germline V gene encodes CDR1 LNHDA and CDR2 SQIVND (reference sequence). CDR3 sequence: CASSIDLRDIHLGQYF. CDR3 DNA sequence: TGTGCCAGTAGTATAGATCTCCGGGACATCCATCTCGGGCAGTACTTC.

The CDR3 DNA sequence: TGTGCCAGCAGTGGACCGGGACAGGATAGCTCTGGAAACACCATATATTTT. Its translation is CASSGPGQDSSGNTIYF. The chain links TRBV2 to TRBJ1-3; TRBD1 aligns across 8 bases. Losses at the gene ends were 4 bases for V and 0 bases for J; bases not matched to a gene: 8. This CDR3 contains 17 residues. CDR1 and CDR2 from the germline V gene are SNHLY and FYNNEI. The full variable domain, with the rest looked up from reference TRBV2 and TRBJ1-3, is EPEVTQTPSHQVTQMGQEVILRCVPISNHLYFYWYRQILGQKVEFLVSFYNNEISEKSEIFDDQFSVERPDGSNFTLKIRSTKLEDSAMYFCASSGPGQDSSGNTIYFGEGSWLTVV.

The CDR3 DNA sequence: TGTGCCAGCAGCCCGGGACTAGCATACACCGGGGAGCTGTTTTTT. As protein: CASSPGLAYTGELFF. The V call is TRBV27, the J call TRBJ2-2, with 9 nucleotides matching TRBD2. Trimming at V came to 6 bases and at J to 3 bases, leaving 5 bases not matched to a gene. CDR1 and CDR2 (germline): MNHEY, SMNVEV (reference sequence). CDR3 size: 15 residues.

The CDR3 protein is CASSHGRTVNTEAFF. The CDR3 DNA follows: TGCGCCAGCAGCCACGGCCGGACAGTGAACACTGAAGCTTTCTTT. V and J are TRBV5-1 and TRBJ1-1; possible D gene TRBD1, 6 bases. The germline V gene encodes CDR1 SGHRS and CDR2 YFSETQ. The CDR3 covers 15 residues. V lost 4 bases, J lost 0 bases, and 13 bases lay in between.

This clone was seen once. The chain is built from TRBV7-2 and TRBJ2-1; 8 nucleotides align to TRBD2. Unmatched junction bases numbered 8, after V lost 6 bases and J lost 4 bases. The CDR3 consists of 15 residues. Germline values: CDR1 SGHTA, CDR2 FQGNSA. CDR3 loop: CASRPTSGAYNEQFF. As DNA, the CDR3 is TGTGCCAGCAGGCCCACTAGCGGAGCTTACAATGAGCAGTTCTTC.

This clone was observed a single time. The CDR3: CASRAGSFSGANVLTF. The CDR3 coding sequence is TGCGCCAGCAGGGCCGGGAGTTTCTCTGGGGCCAACGTCCTGACTTTC. The chain combines TRBV5-1 with TRBJ2-6, with D perhaps matching TRBD2 (6 bases). This CDR3 has 16 amino acids. V was shortened by 5 bases and J by 0 bases, with 12 bases between the two germline ends. Per germline, CDR1 SGHRS and CDR2 YFSETQ.

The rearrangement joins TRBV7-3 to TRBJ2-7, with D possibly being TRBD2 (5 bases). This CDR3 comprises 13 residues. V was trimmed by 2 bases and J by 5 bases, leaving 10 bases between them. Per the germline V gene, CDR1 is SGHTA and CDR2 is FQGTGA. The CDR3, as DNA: TGTGCCAGCAGCTTATCCCTAGCAAACGAGCAGTACTTC. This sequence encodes CASSLSLANEQYF.

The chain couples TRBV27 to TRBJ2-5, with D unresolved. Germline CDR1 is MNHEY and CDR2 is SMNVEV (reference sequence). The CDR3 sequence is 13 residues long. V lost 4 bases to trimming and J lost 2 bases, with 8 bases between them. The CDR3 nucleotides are TGTGCCAGCAGTTGGATAGGGCAAGAGACCCAGTACTTC. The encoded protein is CASSWIGQETQYF.